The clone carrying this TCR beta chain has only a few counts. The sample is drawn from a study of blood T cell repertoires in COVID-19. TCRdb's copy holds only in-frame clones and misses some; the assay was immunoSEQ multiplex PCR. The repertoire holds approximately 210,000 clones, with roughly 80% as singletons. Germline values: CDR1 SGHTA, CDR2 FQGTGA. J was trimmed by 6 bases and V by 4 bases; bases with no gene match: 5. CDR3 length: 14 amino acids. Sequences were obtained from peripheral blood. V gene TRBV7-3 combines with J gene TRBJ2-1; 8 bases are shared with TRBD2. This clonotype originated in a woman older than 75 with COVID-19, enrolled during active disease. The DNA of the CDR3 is TGTGCCAGCAGCTCCGGGACTAGTTCCAATGAGCAGTTCTTC. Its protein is CASSSGTSSNEQFF.